What follows are 21 T cell receptor beta chains derived from one specimen sequenced in a study of shared clonotypes between healthy human individuals. Sequenced by immunoSEQ multiplex PCR; TCRdb stores in-frame clones only, minus some. The sample carries hundreds of thousands of clones, roughly 70% recorded once. The source material was memory CD4+ T cells sorted from blood. Subset specified: CD45RA-negative fraction. These TCRs come from a woman aged 25 to 39 in good health.

As regards this clone: Distinct nucleotide sequences in the sample also encode this CDR3. This chain uses TRBV28 with TRBJ2-2; D is undetermined. The CDR3 spans 12 residues. V lost 2 bases to trimming and J lost 4 bases, with 2 bases between them. Germline CDR1 MDHEN, CDR2 SYDVKM. In DNA, the CDR3 is TGTGCCAGCAGTTTAATCACCGGGGAGCTGTTTTTT. It codes for CASSLITGELFF. Drawing the rest from reference TRBV28 and TRBJ2-2, the complete variable domain is DVKVTQSSRYLVKRTGEKVFLECVQDMDHENMFWYRQDPGLGLRLIYFSYDVKMKEKGDIPEGYSVSREKKERFSLILESASTNQTSMYLCASSLITGELFFGEGSRLTVL.

The rearrangement links TRBV2 to TRBJ2-4; 14 bases are a match to TRBD2. The V gene end was trimmed by 6 bases and the J gene end by 2 bases; junction bases not matched to a gene: 12. The CDR3 is 19 amino acids. Germline loops: CDR1 SNHLY, CDR2 FYNNEI. Here the CDR3 reads CASRVRGLAGAETKNIQYF. DNA of the CDR3: TGTGCCAGCAGAGTGAGGGGACTAGCGGGAGCGGAGACCAAAAACATTCAGTACTTC.

As concerns this clone: This likely reflects a read error, since a far larger clone is one base away. V gene TRBV5-1 combines with J gene TRBJ2-1; the D gene is possibly TRBD1 (5 bases). Per the germline V gene, CDR1 is SGHRS and CDR2 is YFSETQ. The CDR3 has 15 residues. Trimming removed 4 bases at V and 0 bases at J, with 11 bases between. The CDR3 protein is CASSADSISYNEQFF. DNA for the CDR3: TGCGCCAGCAGCGCCGACAGCATCTCCTACAATGAGCAGTTCTTC.

Only a few counts were recorded for this clone. Other DNA sequences in the same sample also yield this CDR3. The gene calls are TRBV7-9 and TRBJ1-1; a possible D gene is TRBD1 (6 bases). The germline CDR1 and CDR2 sequences are SEHNR and FQNEAQ (reference sequence). Trimming pared 5 bases from V and 1 base from J, leaving 8 bases between. This CDR3 region has 13 residues. The CDR3 coding sequence is TGTGCCAGCAGCAAACAGGGGAACACTGAAGCTTTCTTT. It is translated as CASSKQGNTEAFF.

The gene calls are TRBV2 and TRBJ2-3; TRBD1 aligns across 7 bases. Unmatched junction bases numbered 3, after V lost 4 bases and J lost 5 bases. CDR1 is SNHLY and CDR2 is FYNNEI in the germline V gene. The CDR3 loop spans 13 amino acids. CDR3 sequence: CASSARQGDTQYF. The CDR3 DNA follows: TGTGCCAGCAGTGCTCGACAGGGAGATACGCAGTATTTT.

The gene calls are TRBV28 and TRBJ1-1; 8 positions agree with TRBD1. Trimming at V came to 8 bases and at J to 3 bases, leaving 5 bases not matched to a gene. This CDR3 is built from 13 residues. Germline CDR1 is MDHEN and CDR2 is SYDVKM. CDR3 sequence: CASGDRSYTEAFF. CDR3 bases: TGTGCCAGCGGGGACAGGTCCTACACTGAAGCTTTCTTT.

V and J are TRBV5-4 and TRBJ2-3, with D maybe TRBD1 (5 bases). CDR3 length equals 14 residues. The germline V gene has CDR1 SGHNT and CDR2 YYREEE (reference sequence). V lost 3 bases to trimming and J lost 0 bases, with 8 bases between them. The CDR3: CASSSTVSTDTQYF. CDR3 in DNA: TGTGCCAGCAGCTCGACAGTCAGCACAGATACGCAGTATTTT.

This chain links TRBV30 with TRBJ1-2; D gene unclear. This CDR3 is 13 amino acids long. Between the trimmed V and J ends, which lost 1 base and 5 bases, there was a span of 11 bases. Germline assignment: CDR1 GTSNPN and CDR2 SVGIG (reference sequence). The CDR3 region is CAWSGPSRYGYTF. The CDR3 DNA sequence: TGTGCCTGGAGTGGGCCGTCTAGGTATGGCTACACCTTC.

This rearrangement joins TRBV14 to TRBJ2-2; D remains unclear. The CDR3 sequence is 14 residues long. Germline CDR1 SGHDN, CDR2 FVKESK. Trimming took off 4 bases at V and 2 bases at J, with 8 bases between the two ends. CDR3 loop: CASSPAYNTGELFF. CDR3 nucleotides: TGTGCCAGCAGCCCTGCTTATAACACCGGGGAGCTGTTTTTT. Using reference TRBV14 and TRBJ2-2 for the parts outside the CDR3, the full variable domain is EAGVTQFPSHSVIEKGQTVTLRCDPISGHDNLYWYRRVMGKEIKFLLHFVKESKQDESGMPNNRFLAERTGGTYSTLKVQPAELEDSGVYFCASSPAYNTGELFFGEGSRLTVL.

This clone was found a few times. The chain is built from TRBV19 and TRBJ1-5; no reliable D call. Germline V gene lookup returns CDR1 LNHDA and CDR2 SQIVND (reference sequence). The CDR3 has 15 amino acids. V lost 0 bases to trimming and J lost 6 bases, with 12 bases between them. The CDR3 is CASSIENRSRQPQHF. As DNA, the CDR3 is TGTGCCAGTAGTATAGAAAACAGATCCCGTCAGCCCCAGCATTTT. Together with reference TRBV19 and TRBJ1-5, the CDR3 gives the full variable domain: DGGITQSPKYLFRKEGQNVTLSCEQNLNHDAMYWYRQDPGQGLRLIYYSQIVNDFQKGDIAEGYSVSREKKESFPLTVTSAQKNPTAFYLCASSIENRSRQPQHFGDGTRLSIL.

V is TRBV28 and J is TRBJ2-5; D remains ambiguous. The end of the DNA fits TRBJ2-7 better, so the J call may be wrong. This CDR3 spans 11 amino acids. In germline, CDR1 is MDHEN, CDR2 SYDVKM. CDR3 bases: TGTGCCAGCGGTGACCCCTACGAGCAGTACTTC. Translating it yields CASGDPYEQYF.

The chain recombines TRBV30 with TRBJ1-1; possible D gene TRBD1, 6 bases. From germline, CDR1 is GTSNPN and CDR2 SVGIG (reference sequence). The CDR3 spans 15 residues. V was shortened by 3 bases and J by 8 bases, with 22 bases between the two germline ends. The CDR3 coding sequence is TGTGCCTGGAGCGGGGACACGCGTCGCATGCGCGAAGCTTTCTTT. This translates into CAWSGDTRRMREAFF.

The chain has TRBV4-1 and TRBJ2-7, with D tentatively TRBD1 or TRBD2 (6 bases each). V was clipped by 1 base and J by 4 bases, with 14 bases between them. The CDR3 runs to 15 residues. Germline V gene sequence: CDR1 MGHRA, CDR2 YSYEKL. The CDR3: CASSQAAGTGYEQYF. The CDR3 DNA is TGCGCCAGCAGCCAAGCGGCGGGAACAGGGTACGAGCAGTACTTC.

The rearrangement joins TRBV7-8 to TRBJ2-2, with D possibly being TRBD1 (6 bases). CDR3 length: 15 residues. Per germline, CDR1 SGHVS and CDR2 FQNEAQ. V was clipped by 5 bases and J by 1 base, with 11 bases between them. Here the CDR3 DNA reads TGTGCCAGCAGCACGACAGGTGGGAACACCGGGGAGCTGTTTTTT. It specifies CASSTTGGNTGELFF. Full variable domain (missing parts from reference TRBV7-8 and TRBJ2-2): GAGVSQSPRYKVAKRGQDVALRCDPISGHVSLFWYQQALGQGPEFLTYFQNEAQLDKSGLPSDRFFAERPEGSVSTLKIQRTQQEDSAVYLCASSTTGGNTGELFFGEGSRLTVL.

This clone was found once. The J gene is TRBJ2-7, the V gene TRBV4-2; D is tentatively TRBD1 or TRBD2 (5 bases each). Looked up from germline, CDR1 is LGHNA and CDR2 is YNFKEQ. Trimming left V 0 bases short and J 7 bases short, with 16 bases between. This CDR3 spans 15 amino acids. The CDR3 sequence is CASSQDLRGWGEQYF. The CDR3 bases are TGTGCCAGCAGCCAAGATCTACGTGGGTGGGGGGAGCAGTACTTC.

The chain uses TRBV10-1 and TRBJ2-1; 16 bases match TRBD2. Germline V gene sequence: CDR1 WNHNN, CDR2 SYGVQD (reference sequence). The CDR3 spans 18 residues. Trimming cost V 2 bases and J 0 bases; bases outside gene matches: 1. Written as DNA, the CDR3 is TGCGCCAGCAGTGAGGGGACTAGCGGGAGGGCCTCCTACAATGAGCAGTTCTTC. Translation gives CASSEGTSGRASYNEQFF.

The chain carries TRBV10-1 and TRBJ2-3; 8 bases are a match to TRBD2. Germline V CDR1 and CDR2: WNHNN, SYGVQD (reference sequence). The trim removed 8 bases at V and 5 bases at J, leaving 6 bases unmatched. The CDR3 extends over 13 amino acids. The CDR3 reads CASQRELGDTQYF. CDR3 nucleotide sequence: TGCGCCAGCCAGCGGGAGCTGGGAGATACGCAGTATTTT.

V is TRBV5-6 and J is TRBJ1-2; D is possibly TRBD1 (5 bases). Trimming removed 1 base at V and 4 bases at J, with 14 bases between. The germline V gene has CDR1 SGHDT and CDR2 YYEEEE. This CDR3 is 15 amino acids long. The DNA of the CDR3 is TGTGCCAGCAGCTTGCGGGGGTCCTTCCTCTATGGCTACACCTTC. Encoded protein: CASSLRGSFLYGYTF.

As to this clone: The sample holds other DNA sequences that translate to the same CDR3. The genes are TRBV19 and TRBJ2-6, with D uncertain. CDR1 is LNHDA and CDR2 is SQIVND in the germline V gene (reference sequence). The ends were cut back, 3 bases at V and 1 base at J, with 4 bases in the middle. This CDR3 spans 14 amino acids. The CDR3 protein is CASSMGSGANVLTF. The CDR3 nucleotides are TGTGCCAGTAGTATGGGGTCTGGGGCCAACGTCCTGACTTTC. Full variable domain (missing parts from reference TRBV19 and TRBJ2-6): DGGITQSPKYLFRKEGQNVTLSCEQNLNHDAMYWYRQDPGQGLRLIYYSQIVNDFQKGDIAEGYSVSREKKESFPLTVTSAQKNPTAFYLCASSMGSGANVLTFGAGSRLTVL.

This sequence joins TRBV6-1 and TRBJ2-1; possible D gene TRBD1, 5 bases. Germline CDR1 reads MNHNS; CDR2 reads SASEGT. Deletions cut 5 bases from V and 4 bases from J, with 15 bases between. This CDR3 comprises 15 residues. The CDR3 reads CASSLHLRDYNEQFF. CDR3 sequence (DNA): TGTGCCAGCAGTTTGCACCTCAGGGATTACAATGAGCAGTTCTTC.

The V and J genes are TRBV28 and TRBJ2-1, with D unresolved. Trimming stripped 8 bases from V and 0 bases from J, with 8 bases between. The CDR3 is 13 amino acids. From germline, CDR1 is MDHEN and CDR2 SYDVKM. CDR3 in DNA: TGTGCCAGCGGCGGAAGCTCCTACAATGAGCAGTTCTTC. This sequence encodes CASGGSSYNEQFF.